The T cell receptor beta chain described here comes from a study of blood T cell repertoires in COVID-19. This clone was observed once. Clinical history reported by participants formed the basis on which cohorts were assigned. Recovered status applied to Cohort 3 donors who had two consecutive negative PCRs. It also applied to those with clearance or with symptom resolution. The ends were cut back, 6 bases at V and 8 bases at J, with 10 bases in the middle. Germline V gives CDR1 SNHLY, CDR2 FYNNEI. The CDR3 length is 12 residues. Generated by immunoSEQ multiplex PCR, the TCRdb table keeps only in-frame clones and is missing some. The table lists some 390,000 clones, around nine tenths of them singletons.

Sequencing was performed on PBMCs or T cells enriched from blood (not recorded which). The chain employs TRBV2 and TRBJ1-4, with no clear D. The sequence was obtained from a woman aged 30 to 39 who had recovered from COVID-19. The CDR3 nucleotides are TGTGCCAGCAGGGAGATTTGGGAAAAACTGTTTTTT. Amino acids: CASREIWEKLFF.